This passage covers 27 T cell receptor beta chains from one sample sequenced in a study of human T cells and chemical hapten exposure. TCRdb recomputed calls from the RACE reads with MiXCR, one row per CDR3 protein. Among about 15,000 distinct CDR3 sequences listed, about a sixth were seen once. The time point here: patch test 1, 2 weeks after DPC sensitization. This sample's treatment: therapeutic diphenylcyclopropenone sensitization with weekly scalp DPC. This specimen was whole blood, taken in connection with sensitization to the hapten diphenylcyclopropenone (DPC). These TCRs come from a woman aged 30 to 39 with alopecia areata. Some clones in this sample may be carry-over from other donors' samples.

This clonotype came up a few times. CDR3 sequence: CASSLKGAGELFF. The CDR3 DNA is TGTGCCAGCAGTTTAAAGGGGGCCGGGGAGCTGTTTTTT. This chain uses TRBV12-3 or TRBV12-4 with TRBJ2-2; D possibly corresponds to TRBD1 (6 bases). This CDR3 region has 13 residues. V lost 2 bases to trimming and J lost 6 bases, with 7 bases between them.

By its share, this clonotype is medium-sized. The V gene is TRBV12-5, the J gene TRBJ1-3; no definite D call. CDR1 and CDR2 (germline): LGHNT, FRNRAP. The V end lost 6 bases, the J end lost 4 bases, and 13 bases lay between the germline ends. CDR3 size: 14 residues. CDR3 sequence: CASGRASEGNTIYF. CDR3 coding DNA: TGTGCTAGTGGCCGAGCGTCGGAAGGAAACACCATATATTTT.

Only a few counts were recorded for this clonotype. The DNA for the CDR3 is TGTGCTAGTGGTTTGGGCCCCTACAGCGGGAGCTGGGATACGCAGTATTTT. Its protein is CASGLGPYSGSWDTQYF. This rearrangement joins TRBV12-5 to TRBJ2-3, with TRBD2 identical over 8 bases. The CDR3 sequence is 17 residues long. Germline values: CDR1 LGHNT, CDR2 FRNRAP. Trimming removed 1 base from V and 6 bases from J; junction bases left unmatched: 12.

This clonotype was picked up many times. This chain uses TRBV20-1 with TRBJ2-2; the D is unclear. Germline V gives CDR1 DFQATT, CDR2 SNEGSKA (reference sequence). Deletions cut 2 bases from V and 5 bases from J, with 18 bases between. This CDR3 region has 16 residues. The CDR3 is CSARIPGPPTTGELFF. The CDR3 DNA reads as TGCAGTGCTAGAATCCCCGGGCCCCCAACGACCGGGGAGCTGTTTTTT.

The V and J genes are TRBV5-1 and TRBJ1-1; D gene unclear. V shed 3 bases and J shed 1 base, with 10 bases lying between them. The CDR3 length is 14 residues. In germline, CDR1 is SGHRS, CDR2 YFSETQ. CDR3 sequence: CASSSFKGNTEAFF. The CDR3 DNA reads TGCGCCAGCAGCTCGTTTAAGGGGAACACTGAAGCTTTCTTT.

The V gene is TRBV29-1, the J gene TRBJ2-1; TRBD2 agrees at 8 bases. J gave up 4 bases and V 5 bases, and 4 bases lay outside the gene matches. Germline CDR1 reads SQVTM; CDR2 reads ANQGSEA. The CDR3 consists of 13 residues. CDR3: CSVWTSPYNEQFF. The CDR3 DNA reads TGCAGCGTTTGGACTAGCCCATACAATGAGCAGTTCTTC.

This clonotype was observed many times. J is TRBJ1-1 and V is TRBV7-9; perhaps TRBD1 as D (5 bases). CDR3 length: 15 amino acids. CDR1 and CDR2 (germline): SEHNR, FQNEAQ (reference sequence). V was pared by 0 bases and J by 0 bases, with 8 bases between. CDR3 sequence reads: CASSLAGAVNTEAFF. CDR3 nucleotides: TGTGCCAGCAGCTTAGCAGGGGCGGTGAACACTGAAGCTTTCTTT.

This clonotype is a singleton in its sample. The V and J genes are TRBV4-2 and TRBJ2-1; 13 nucleotides agree with TRBD2. The CDR3 covers 16 residues. The germline V gene encodes CDR1 LGHNA and CDR2 YNFKEQ. V was pared by 4 bases and J by 4 bases, with 4 bases of the junction left unmatched. The CDR3 region is CASSRGTSGVYNEQFF. The CDR3 nucleotides read TGTGCCAGCAGCCGCGGGACTAGCGGGGTTTACAATGAGCAGTTCTTC.

In its sample, this clonotype was seen many times. The rearrangement joins TRBV29-1 to TRBJ2-5; 11 bases are a match to TRBD1. The trim removed 2 bases at V and 4 bases at J, leaving 6 bases unmatched. Germline CDR1 and CDR2: SQVTM and ANQGSEA. The CDR3 consists of 15 residues. The CDR3, as DNA: TGCAGCGTTGAACACGGACAGGGGGCTTCAGAGACCCAGTACTTC. Translation gives CSVEHGQGASETQYF.

In nucleotides, the CDR3 is TGTGCCAGCTCGATCCTCGTAGGTGCCGGGGAGCTGTTTTTT. This gives the protein CASSILVGAGELFF. J is TRBJ2-2 and V is TRBV11-2; no definite D call. Looked up from germline, CDR1 is SGHAT and CDR2 is FQNNGV. Trimming removed 8 bases from V and 6 bases from J, with 16 bases in between. The CDR3 runs to 14 residues. The whole variable domain, remainder taken from reference TRBV11-2 and TRBJ2-2, is EAGVAQSPRYKIIEKRQSVAFWCNPISGHATLYWYQQILGQGPKLLIQFQNNGVVDDSQLPKDRFSAERLKGVDSTLKIQPAKLEDSAVYLCASSILVGAGELFFGEGSRLTVL.

This clonotype was observed a few times. The V call is TRBV4-1, the J call TRBJ1-2; weak D call: TRBD1 (6 bases). CDR1 MGHRA and CDR2 YSYEKL come from the germline V gene. Trimming pared 1 base from V and 4 bases from J, leaving 13 bases between. The CDR3 is made up of 15 amino acids. This CDR3 reads CASSQAGEGLYGYTF. For the CDR3, the DNA is TGCGCCAGCAGCCAAGCAGGGGAGGGCCTCTATGGCTACACCTTC.

The rearrangement uses TRBV7-2 and TRBJ2-3; TRBD2 matches at 13 bases. Trimming at V came to 5 bases and at J to 8 bases, leaving 7 bases not matched to a gene. CDR3 length: 15 amino acids. Per the germline V gene, CDR1 is SGHTA and CDR2 is FQGNSA. The CDR3 reads CASSPRTSGSPTQYF. CDR3 coding DNA: TGTGCCAGCAGCCCTCGGACTAGCGGGAGCCCTACGCAGTATTTT.

This clonotype was detected ten times or more. The chain is built from TRBV29-1 and TRBJ1-1; 7 nucleotides match TRBD1. The trim removed 3 bases at V and 4 bases at J, leaving 8 bases unmatched. Germline-derived CDR1 and CDR2 are SQVTM and ANQGSEA. The CDR3 spans 14 residues. The CDR3 reads CSVEDTGARTEAFF. The DNA of the CDR3 is TGCAGCGTTGAGGATACAGGGGCCCGCACTGAAGCTTTCTTT.

Judged by abundance, this clonotype is medium-sized. V and J are TRBV12-3 or TRBV12-4 and TRBJ2-1; 10 positions match TRBD2. The CDR3 covers 14 residues. With V trimmed by 7 bases and J by 9 bases, 9 bases remained unmatched. CDR3 region: CASIARLAGSEQFF. The CDR3, as DNA: TGTGCCAGCATCGCGAGACTAGCGGGCTCTGAGCAGTTCTTC.

By frequency in the sample, this clonotype is medium-sized. The rearrangement links TRBV5-4 to TRBJ2-3, with 10 bases fitting TRBD2. The CDR3 is 14 residues long. The germline gives CDR1 SGHNT, CDR2 YYREEE (reference sequence). V was pared by 7 bases and J by 3 bases, with 5 bases of the junction left unmatched. The chain's CDR3 is CASSRTSGTDTQYF. DNA of the CDR3: TGTGCCAGCTCACGGACTAGCGGTACAGATACGCAGTATTTT. The full variable domain, in which reference TRBV5-4 and TRBJ2-3 provide the parts outside the CDR3, is ETGVTQSPTHLIKTRGQQVTLRCSSQSGHNTVSWYQQALGQGPQFIFQYYREEENGRGNFPPRFSGLQFPNYSSELNVNALELDDSALYLCASSRTSGTDTQYFGPGTRLTVL.

The V and J genes are TRBV11-2 and TRBJ2-7; D uncertain. The CDR3 is made up of 13 amino acids. Germline lookup yields CDR1 SGHAT and CDR2 FQNNGV. V shed 5 bases and J shed 3 bases, with 11 bases lying between them. Written as DNA, the CDR3 is TGTGCCAGCAGCCTCTCGGTGGTCTACGAGCAGTACTTC. Encoded protein: CASSLSVVYEQYF.

This clonotype was counted at least ten times. The V gene is TRBV5-4, the J gene TRBJ2-1; 10 nucleotides match TRBD1. Germline V CDR1 and CDR2: SGHNT, YYREEE (reference sequence). This CDR3 comprises 16 residues. The junction had 2 bases not matched to a gene; V was cut back by 0 bases and J by 2 bases. CDR3 in amino acids: CASSLGDRGPYNEQFF. The CDR3 nucleotides are TGTGCCAGCAGCTTGGGGGACAGGGGACCCTACAATGAGCAGTTCTTC. The full variable domain, completed using reference TRBV5-4 and TRBJ2-1, is ETGVTQSPTHLIKTRGQQVTLRCSSQSGHNTVSWYQQALGQGPQFIFQYYREEENGRGNFPPRFSGLQFPNYSSELNVNALELDDSALYLCASSLGDRGPYNEQFFGPGTRLTVL.

This clonotype has a count of ten or more. The CDR3 region has the DNA TGTGCCAGCTCACCAGAAGTTCTCAGGCAAGAGACCCAGTACTTC. It is translated as CASSPEVLRQETQYF. The rearrangement uses TRBV18 and TRBJ2-5; no clear D. V was clipped by 2 bases and J by 2 bases, with 12 bases between them. Germline V gene data show CDR1 as KGHSH and CDR2 as LQKENI. There are 15 residues in the CDR3.

The rearrangement links TRBV28 to TRBJ1-1, with D unclear. The CDR3 consists of 12 residues. Germline V lookup: CDR1 MDHEN, CDR2 SYDVKM. V lost 3 bases to trimming and J lost 6 bases, with 8 bases between them. The CDR3 sequence is CASSFYGPEAFF. DNA for the CDR3: TGTGCCAGCAGTTTTTACGGACCTGAAGCTTTCTTT. The full variable domain, rest sourced from reference TRBV28 and TRBJ1-1, is DVKVTQSSRYLVKRTGEKVFLECVQDMDHENMFWYRQDPGLGLRLIYFSYDVKMKEKGDIPEGYSVSREKKERFSLILESASTNQTSMYLCASSFYGPEAFFGQGTRLTVV.

By share, this clonotype ranks as medium-sized (0.01 to 0.1%). The J gene is TRBJ1-1, the V gene TRBV4-2, with D perhaps matching TRBD1 (5 bases). The CDR3 is made up of 15 amino acids. V lost 4 bases to trimming and J lost 3 bases, with 15 bases between them. Looked up from germline, CDR1 is LGHNA and CDR2 is YNFKEQ. In DNA form, the CDR3 reads TGTGCCAGCAGCCTCGAGCAGCGCAGGGACACTGAAGCTTTCTTT. This translates into CASSLEQRRDTEAFF.

The rearrangement uses TRBV11-2 and TRBJ1-2; D perhaps matches TRBD1 (6 bases). Trimming shortened V by 6 bases and J by 8 bases, and 16 bases separated the two germline ends. The CDR3 spans 13 residues. Per the germline V gene, CDR1 is SGHAT and CDR2 is FQNNGV. CDR3 coding DNA: TGTGCCAGCAGTGTCGACAGGACGAGGGGCTACACCTTC. It codes for CASSVDRTRGYTF.

The sample holds a few counts of this clonotype. The chain recombines TRBV7-6 with TRBJ2-3; 8 bases line up with TRBD2. This CDR3 is 15 amino acids long. Germline lookup yields CDR1 SGHVS and CDR2 FNYEAQ. V was pared by 0 bases and J by 5 bases, with 4 bases of the junction left unmatched. In DNA, the CDR3 is TGTGCCAGCAGCTTAGCAAGCGGGAGTATAGATACGCAGTATTTT. This encodes CASSLASGSIDTQYF.

This clonotype was counted at least ten times. This chain uses TRBV20-1 with TRBJ2-2; D unresolved. Germline loops: CDR1 DFQATT, CDR2 SNEGSKA (reference sequence). Trimming stripped 3 bases from V and 1 base from J, with 15 bases between. The CDR3 is 16 amino acids. The CDR3: CSASLRAGENTGELFF. The CDR3 nucleotides read TGCAGTGCTAGTCTTAGGGCAGGAGAGAACACCGGGGAGCTGTTTTTT.

This clonotype was detected ten times or more. The chain carries TRBV29-1 and TRBJ1-1; the D gene is possibly TRBD1 (6 bases). Per germline, CDR1 SQVTM and CDR2 ANQGSEA. CDR3 length: 12 amino acids. V lost 4 bases to trimming and J lost 3 bases, with 9 bases between them. The CDR3 bases are TGCAGCGTTGGAGGGGGGTACACTGAAGCTTTCTTT. As protein: CSVGGGYTEAFF.

This clonotype was observed once. The chain carries TRBV6-5 and TRBJ1-2; the match to TRBD1 covers 10 bases. V lost 2 bases, J lost 2 bases, and 5 bases stayed unmatched. The CDR3 covers 16 residues. CDR1 MNHEY and CDR2 SVGAGI come from the germline V gene. Here the CDR3 DNA reads TGTGCCAGCAGTTACGACAGGGGGCGAGGGAACTATGGCTACACCTTC. It specifies CASSYDRGRGNYGYTF.

This clonotype has a handful of counts. The DNA for the CDR3 is TGTGCCAGCAGTCCGGACGGGAGAAGGGGTGAGCAGTTCTTC. Protein: CASSPDGRRGEQFF. The rearrangement joins TRBV28 to TRBJ2-1; a weak D match, TRBD2 (6 bases). CDR1 is MDHEN, CDR2 SYDVKM, per germline. The CDR3 extends over 14 amino acids. Trimming removed 5 bases at V and 9 bases at J, with 17 bases between.

This clonotype came up many times. This chain connects TRBV6-6 to TRBJ1-5; 7 nucleotides match TRBD1. Germline loops: CDR1 MNHNY, CDR2 SVGAGI (reference sequence). The CDR3 has 16 amino acids. V lost 0 bases, J lost 6 bases, and 8 bases stayed unmatched. The CDR3 loop reads CASSYSGTDSPQPQHF. DNA for the CDR3: TGTGCCAGCAGTTACTCAGGGACAGACTCTCCTCAGCCCCAGCATTTT.